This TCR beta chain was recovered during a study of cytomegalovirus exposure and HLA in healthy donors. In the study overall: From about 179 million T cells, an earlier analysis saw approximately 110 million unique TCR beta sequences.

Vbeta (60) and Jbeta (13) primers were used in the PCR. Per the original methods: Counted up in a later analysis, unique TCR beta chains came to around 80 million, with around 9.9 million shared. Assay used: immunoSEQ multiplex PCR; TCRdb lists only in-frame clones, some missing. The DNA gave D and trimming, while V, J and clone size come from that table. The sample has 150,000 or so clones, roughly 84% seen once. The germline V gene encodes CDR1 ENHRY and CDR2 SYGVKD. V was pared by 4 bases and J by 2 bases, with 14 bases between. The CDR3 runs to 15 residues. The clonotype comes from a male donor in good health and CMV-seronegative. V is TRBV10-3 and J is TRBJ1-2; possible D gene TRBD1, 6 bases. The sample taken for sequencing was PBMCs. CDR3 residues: CAISVKGHLNYGYTF. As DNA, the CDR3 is TGTGCCATCAGTGTGAAGGGACACCTCAACTATGGCTACACCTTC.